This T cell receptor (beta chain) was documented in a study of T cell responses to AZD1222 COVID-19 vaccine. The data were produced by immunoSEQ multiplex PCR, yet TCRdb's version contains in-frame clones alone and is incomplete. The sample records approximately 170,000 clones, about 83% being singletons. The sample was peripheral blood, taken 28 days after the second AZD1222 dose. The clonotype originates from an adult who received the AZD1222 COVID-19 vaccine.

The chain's CDR3 is CASSKMAGQPETQYF. The DNA for the CDR3 is TGTGCCAGCAGCAAGATGGCCGGGCAGCCCGAGACCCAGTACTTC. The chain carries TRBV7-6 and TRBJ2-5; no clear D gene. Germline V CDR1 and CDR2: SGHVS, FNYEAQ. Trimming stripped 5 bases from V and 5 bases from J, with 18 bases between. CDR3 length: 15 residues.